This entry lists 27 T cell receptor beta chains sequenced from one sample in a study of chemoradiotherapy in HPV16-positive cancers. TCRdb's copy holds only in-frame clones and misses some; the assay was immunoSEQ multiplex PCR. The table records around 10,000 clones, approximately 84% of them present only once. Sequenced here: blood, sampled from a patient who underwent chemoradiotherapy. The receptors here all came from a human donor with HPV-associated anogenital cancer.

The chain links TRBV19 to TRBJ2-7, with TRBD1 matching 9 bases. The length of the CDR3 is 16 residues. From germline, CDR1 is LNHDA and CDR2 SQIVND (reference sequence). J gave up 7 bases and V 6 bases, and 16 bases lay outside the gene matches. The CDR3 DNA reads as TGTGCCAGTAGCCCAACCCGGGACAGGGTATCGGGGGAGCAGTACTTC. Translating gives CASSPTRDRVSGEQYF.

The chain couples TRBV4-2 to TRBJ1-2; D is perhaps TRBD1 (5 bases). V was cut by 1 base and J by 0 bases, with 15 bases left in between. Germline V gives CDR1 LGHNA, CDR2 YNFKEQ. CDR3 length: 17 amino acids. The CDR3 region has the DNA TGTGCCAGCAGCCAAGTCCCCCGACAGAGCCCTAACTATGGCTACACCTTC. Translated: CASSQVPRQSPNYGYTF.

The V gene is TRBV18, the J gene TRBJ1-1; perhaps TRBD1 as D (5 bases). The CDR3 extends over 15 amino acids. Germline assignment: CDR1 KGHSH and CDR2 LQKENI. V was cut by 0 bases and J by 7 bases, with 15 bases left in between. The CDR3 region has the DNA TGTGCCAGCTCACCACCGGGGGGTTGGAAGAATGAAGCTTTCTTT. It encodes CASSPPGGWKNEAFF.

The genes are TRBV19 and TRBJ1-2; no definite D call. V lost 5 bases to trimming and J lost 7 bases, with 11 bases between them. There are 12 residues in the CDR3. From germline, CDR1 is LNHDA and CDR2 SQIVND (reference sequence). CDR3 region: CASSPRSSGYTF. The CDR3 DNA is TGTGCCAGTAGTCCCAGGTCCTCTGGCTACACCTTC.

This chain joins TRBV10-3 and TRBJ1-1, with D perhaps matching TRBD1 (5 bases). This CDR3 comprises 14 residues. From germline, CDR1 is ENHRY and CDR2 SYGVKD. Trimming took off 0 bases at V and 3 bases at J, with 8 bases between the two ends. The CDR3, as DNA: TGTGCCATCAGTGAGTCCGGGGGGGACACTGAAGCTTTCTTT. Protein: CAISESGGDTEAFF.

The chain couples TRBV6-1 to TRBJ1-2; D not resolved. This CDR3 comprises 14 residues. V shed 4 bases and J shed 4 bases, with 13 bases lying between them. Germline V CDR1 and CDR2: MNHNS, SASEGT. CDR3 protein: CASSVAGVIYGYTF. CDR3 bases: TGTGCCAGCAGTGTAGCTGGGGTGATCTATGGCTACACCTTC.

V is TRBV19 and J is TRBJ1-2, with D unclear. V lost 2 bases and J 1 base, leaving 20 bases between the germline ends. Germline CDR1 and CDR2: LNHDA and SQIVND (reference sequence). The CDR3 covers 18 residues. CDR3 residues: CASSISVFGLSSNYGYTF. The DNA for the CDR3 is TGTGCCAGTAGTATAAGCGTCTTCGGGCTGTCAAGTAACTATGGCTACACCTTC.

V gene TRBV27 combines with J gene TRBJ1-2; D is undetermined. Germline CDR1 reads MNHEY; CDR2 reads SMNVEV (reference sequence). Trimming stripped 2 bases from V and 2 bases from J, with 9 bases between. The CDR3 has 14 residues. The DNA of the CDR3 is TGTGCCAGCAGTTTAATTACGGGAAACTATGGCTACACCTTC. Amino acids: CASSLITGNYGYTF.

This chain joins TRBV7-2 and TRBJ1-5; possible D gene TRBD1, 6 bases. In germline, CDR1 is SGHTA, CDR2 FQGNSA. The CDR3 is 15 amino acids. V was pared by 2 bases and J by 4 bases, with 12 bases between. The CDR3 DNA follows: TGTGCCAGCAGCTTAACGGCAGGGGCAAATCAGCCCCAGCATTTT. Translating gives CASSLTAGANQPQHF.

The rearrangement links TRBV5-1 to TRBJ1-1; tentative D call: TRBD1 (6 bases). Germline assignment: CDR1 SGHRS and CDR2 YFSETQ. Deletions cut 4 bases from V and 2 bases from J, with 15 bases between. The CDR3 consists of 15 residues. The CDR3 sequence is CASSPREGGNTEAFF. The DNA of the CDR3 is TGCGCCAGCAGCCCCCGGGAAGGGGGAAACACTGAAGCTTTCTTT.

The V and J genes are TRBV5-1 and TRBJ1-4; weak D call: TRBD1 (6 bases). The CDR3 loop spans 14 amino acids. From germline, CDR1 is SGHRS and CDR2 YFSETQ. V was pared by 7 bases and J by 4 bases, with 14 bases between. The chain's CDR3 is CASSPGQSNEKLFF. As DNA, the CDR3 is TGCGCCAGCTCCCCGGGACAAAGTAATGAAAAACTGTTTTTT.

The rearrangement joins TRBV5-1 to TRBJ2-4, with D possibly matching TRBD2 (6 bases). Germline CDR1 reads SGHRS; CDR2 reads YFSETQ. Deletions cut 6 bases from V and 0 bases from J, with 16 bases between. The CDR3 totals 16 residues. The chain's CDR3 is CASIRAGRLAKNIQYF. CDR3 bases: TGCGCCAGCATCAGGGCGGGGAGGCTAGCCAAAAACATTCAGTACTTC.

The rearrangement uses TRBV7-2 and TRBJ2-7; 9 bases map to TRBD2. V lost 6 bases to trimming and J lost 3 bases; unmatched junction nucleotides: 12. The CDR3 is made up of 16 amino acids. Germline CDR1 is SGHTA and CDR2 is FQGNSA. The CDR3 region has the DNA TGTGCCAGCAGTTCCCAGGTGGCGGGGGGGAGCTACGAGCAGTACTTC. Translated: CASSSQVAGGSYEQYF.

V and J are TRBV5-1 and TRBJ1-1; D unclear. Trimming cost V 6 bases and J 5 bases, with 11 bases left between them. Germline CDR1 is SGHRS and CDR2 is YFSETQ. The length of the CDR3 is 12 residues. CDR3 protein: CASTAGNTEAFF. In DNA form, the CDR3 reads TGCGCCAGCACGGCCGGGAATACTGAAGCTTTCTTT.

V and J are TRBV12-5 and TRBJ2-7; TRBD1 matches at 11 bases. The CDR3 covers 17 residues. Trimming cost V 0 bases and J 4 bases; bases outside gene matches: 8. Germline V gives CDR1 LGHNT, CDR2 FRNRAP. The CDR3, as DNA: TGTGCTAGTGGTTTGGTACCGGGGACAGGGGGTTTTTACGAGCAGTACTTC. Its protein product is CASGLVPGTGGFYEQYF.

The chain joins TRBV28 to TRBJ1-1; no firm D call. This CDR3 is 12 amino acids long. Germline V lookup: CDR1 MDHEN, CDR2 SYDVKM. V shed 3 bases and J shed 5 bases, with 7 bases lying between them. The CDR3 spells CASSFYGTEAFF. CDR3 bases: TGTGCCAGCAGTTTTTATGGGACTGAAGCTTTCTTT.

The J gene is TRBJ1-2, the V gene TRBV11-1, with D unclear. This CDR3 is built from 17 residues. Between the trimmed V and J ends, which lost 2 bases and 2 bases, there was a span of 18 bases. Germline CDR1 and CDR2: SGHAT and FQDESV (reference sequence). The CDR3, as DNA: TGTGCCAGCAGCTTATTACGCGGTGAGGGCCCCAACTATGGCTACACCTTC. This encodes CASSLLRGEGPNYGYTF.

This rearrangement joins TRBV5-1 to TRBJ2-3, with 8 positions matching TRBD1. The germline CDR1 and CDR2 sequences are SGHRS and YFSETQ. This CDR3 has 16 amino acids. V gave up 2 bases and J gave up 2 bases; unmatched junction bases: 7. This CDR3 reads CASSLDPDRATDTQYF. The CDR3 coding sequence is TGCGCCAGCAGCTTAGACCCGGACAGGGCCACAGATACGCAGTATTTT.

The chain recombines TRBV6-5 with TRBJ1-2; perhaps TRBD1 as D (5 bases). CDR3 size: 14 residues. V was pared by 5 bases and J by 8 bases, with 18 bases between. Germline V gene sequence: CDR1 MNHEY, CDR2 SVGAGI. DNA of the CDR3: TGTGCCAGCAGTAACCCACAGGTGCCCCTAGGCTACACCTTC. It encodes CASSNPQVPLGYTF.

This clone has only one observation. The CDR3 protein is CSVDGGPSNTDTQYF. For the CDR3, the DNA is TGCAGCGTTGACGGGGGGCCCTCCAACACAGATACGCAGTATTTT. The chain carries TRBV29-1 and TRBJ2-3; tentatively, D is TRBD2 (7 bases). The CDR3 extends over 15 amino acids. Germline V CDR1 and CDR2: SQVTM, ANQGSEA. V dropped 3 bases and J dropped 2 bases, with 15 bases sitting between them.

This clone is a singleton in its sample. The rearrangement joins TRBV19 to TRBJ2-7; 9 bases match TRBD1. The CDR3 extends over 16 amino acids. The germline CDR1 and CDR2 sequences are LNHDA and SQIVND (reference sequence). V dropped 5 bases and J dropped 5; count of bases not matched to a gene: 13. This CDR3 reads CASSWGDRAAIHEQYF. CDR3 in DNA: TGTGCCAGTAGTTGGGGGGACAGGGCGGCGATCCACGAGCAGTACTTC.

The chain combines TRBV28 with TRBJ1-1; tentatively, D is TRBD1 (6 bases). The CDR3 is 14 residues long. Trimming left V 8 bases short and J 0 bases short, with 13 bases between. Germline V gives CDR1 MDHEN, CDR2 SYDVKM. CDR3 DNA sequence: TGTGCCAGCTACCAAGGGGGGATGAACACTGAAGCTTTCTTT. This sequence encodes CASYQGGMNTEAFF.

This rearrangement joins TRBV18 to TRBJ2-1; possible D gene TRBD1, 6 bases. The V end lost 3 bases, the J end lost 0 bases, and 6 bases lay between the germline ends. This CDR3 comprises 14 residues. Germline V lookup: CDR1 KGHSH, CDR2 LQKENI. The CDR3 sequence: CASSPGHSYNEQFF. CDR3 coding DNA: TGTGCCAGCTCACCGGGACACTCCTACAATGAGCAGTTCTTC.

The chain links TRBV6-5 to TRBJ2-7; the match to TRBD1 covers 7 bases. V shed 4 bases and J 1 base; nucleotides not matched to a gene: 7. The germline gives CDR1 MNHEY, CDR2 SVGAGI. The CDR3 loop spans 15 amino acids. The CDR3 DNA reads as TGTGCCAGCAGTTTGGGGACAGCCCTTTCCTACGAGCAGTACTTC. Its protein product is CASSLGTALSYEQYF.

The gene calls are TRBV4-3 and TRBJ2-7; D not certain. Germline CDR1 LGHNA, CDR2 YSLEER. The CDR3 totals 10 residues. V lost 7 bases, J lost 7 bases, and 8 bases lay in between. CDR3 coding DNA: TGCGCCAGCAACTGGCGGGAGCAGTACTTC. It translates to CASNWREQYF.

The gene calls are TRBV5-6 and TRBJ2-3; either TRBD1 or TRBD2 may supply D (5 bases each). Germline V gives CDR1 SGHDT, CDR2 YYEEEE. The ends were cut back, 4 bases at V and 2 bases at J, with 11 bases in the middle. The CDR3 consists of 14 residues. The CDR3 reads CASSGDGSTDTQYF. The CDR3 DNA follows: TGTGCCAGCAGCGGGGACGGTTCCACAGATACGCAGTATTTT.

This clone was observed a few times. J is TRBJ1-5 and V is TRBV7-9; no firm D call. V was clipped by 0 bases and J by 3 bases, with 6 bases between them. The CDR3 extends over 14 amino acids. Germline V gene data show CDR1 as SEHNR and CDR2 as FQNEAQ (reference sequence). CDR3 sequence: CASSLAIANQPQHF. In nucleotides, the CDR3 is TGTGCCAGCAGCTTAGCGATTGCCAATCAGCCCCAGCATTTT. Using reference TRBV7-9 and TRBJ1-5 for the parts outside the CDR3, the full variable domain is DTGVSQNPRHKITKRGQNVTFRCDPISEHNRLYWYRQTLGQGPEFLTYFQNEAQLEKSRLLSDRFSAERPKGSFSTLEIQRTEQGDSAMYLCASSLAIANQPQHFGDGTRLSIL.